By its share, the clone carrying this T cell receptor (beta chain) is medium-sized. The entry originates in a study of blood T cell repertoires in COVID-19. About the research overall: Sites across the United States, Italy and Spain contributed samples from acute and convalescent COVID-19. PBMCs, B-cell-depleted T cells, or T cells provided the cDNA or gDNA that made up the material.

This CDR3 is 13 amino acids long. Trimming took 7 bases from V and 8 from J; bases not matched to a gene: 5. Germline values: CDR1 SNHLY, CDR2 FYNNEI. As originally analysed: Reference gene primers were amplified, and this amplification served to estimate nucleated cell counts. Clones were read by immunoSEQ multiplex PCR, and TCRdb kept only the in-frame ones, dropping some. The DNA was the basis for D and trimming; V, J and clone size are from that table. Counted here are 55,000 to 60,000 clones, about 76% occurring once; the ten biggest clones make up roughly a fifth. This clonotype was sampled from a middle-aged man with active or convalescent COVID-19. This chain links TRBV2 with TRBJ1-2; 12 bases are a match to TRBD1. Sequencing was done on a sample of peripheral blood. The CDR3 sequence is CASKGTGGGGYTF. CDR3 coding DNA: TGTGCCAGCAAGGGGACAGGGGGCGGCGGCTACACCTTC.